The subject of this entry is one T cell receptor (beta chain). Its antigen is not identified. This sample was included in a study of blood T cells in healthy people across ages. Whole-study results and caveats: Estimated diversity across one million T cells was deemed an underestimate.

With a J-beta primer mix and a sample-barcoded 5' primer, a second PCR ran roughly 6 to 11 cycles. Per sample, CDR3-containing paired-end reads numbered at least 3 million. TCRdb re-analysed the 5' RACE reads in MiXCR, keeping a single row per CDR3 protein. This table holds about 1,500,000 distinct CDR3 sequences, 28% found once. This CDR3 region has 14 residues. Germline values: CDR1 SGHRS, CDR2 YFSETQ. Trimming removed 3 bases from V and 9 bases from J, with 16 bases in between. The rearrangement uses TRBV5-1 and TRBJ2-1; D gene ambiguous. This receptor was taken from a woman under 40 in good health. Sequencing used blood. The CDR3 spells CASSSPGQIGEQFF. As DNA, the CDR3 is TGCGCCAGCAGCTCTCCCGGCCAAATCGGTGAGCAGTTCTTC.